The present T cell receptor beta chain was sequenced within a study of T cells in Graves' hyperthyroidism and ophthalmopathy. The CDR3 has 12 amino acids. Trimming shortened V by 7 bases and J by 0 bases, and 6 bases separated the two germline ends. This clonotype appeared a few times. The TCR beta CDR3 regions underwent amplification using RNA transcripts as the source. Using the HTBI primer set, a first-round RT-PCR was run on the TCR CDR3. TCRdb itself ran the multiplex PCR reads through MiXCR, one entry per CDR3 protein. Of about 660,000 distinct CDR3 sequences detected, about 45% appear once; the ten largest clones hold less than 9%.

The receptor comes from an adult man with Graves' disease, either hyperthyroidism or ophthalmopathy (not recorded which). The chain links TRBV12-3 or TRBV12-4 to TRBJ1-2; D is ambiguous. The specimen was peripheral blood or thyroid tissue (not recorded which). The CDR3 bases are TGTGCCAGCAACTTAGCTAACTATGGCTACACCTTC. Translated, it gives CASNLANYGYTF.